Listed below are T cell receptor beta chains from one sample, sequenced in a study of T cells after yellow fever vaccination. TCRdb reanalysed the 5' RACE reads using MiXCR and keeps one entry per CDR3 protein. Of hundreds of thousands of distinct CDR3 sequences listed, less than 20% are singletons. The sample consisted of PBMCs, taken 15 days after the yellow fever booster vaccination. The receptors stem from a man aged 30-40 years who received the YFV17D yellow fever vaccine. CDR3s include the opening cysteine and the closing phenylalanine or tryptophan. D genes are given only for firm matches. Clone size is not always given. Where it is, it says once, few, many or a class for expanded clones.

v_call	d_call	j_call	clone_size	cdr3_nt	cdr3_aa
TRBV29-1	-	TRBJ1-5	few	TGCAGCGTTGCTATCGGGGTCGATCAGCCCCAGCATTTT	CSVAIGVDQPQHF
TRBV4-3	TRBD2	TRBJ2-2	-	TGCGCCAGCAGTGCCAAGCGGGAGGGGGGGGAGGAGCTGTTTTTT	CASSAKREGGEELFF
TRBV29-1	TRBD1	TRBJ2-7	few	TGCAGCGCTGAGGACAGGGGGCCTTACGAGCAGTACTTC	CSAEDRGPYEQYF
TRBV21-1	-	TRBJ1-1	-	TGTGCCAGCAGCGGGACAGGGATCAGTAACACTGAAGCTTTCTTT	CASSGTGISNTEAFF
TRBV7-2	-	TRBJ2-1	many	TGTGCCAGCAGCTTGGTCGGTGAGCAGTTCTTC	CASSLVGEQFF
TRBV19	-	TRBJ2-5	once	TGTGCCAGTAGCACAGACGGAACCAGGACCCAGTACTTC	CASSTDGTRTQYF
TRBV15	-	TRBJ2-5	once	TGTGCCACCAGCAGATATCAGCGCCAAGAGACCCAGTACTTC	CATSRYQRQETQYF
TRBV20-1	-	TRBJ2-1	-	TGCAGTGCTTCCCGAGGAGCGGACAATGAGCAGTTCTTC	CSASRGADNEQFF
TRBV12-3/TRBV12-4	TRBD2	TRBJ2-7	few	TGTGCCAGCCATTTAGCGGGAGGGAAGGGCGAGCAGTACTTC	CASHLAGGKGEQYF
TRBV4-3	-	TRBJ2-3	-	TGCGCCAGCAGCCAAAGACAGCTCTATACAGATACGCAGTATTTT	CASSQRQLYTDTQYF
TRBV6-1	TRBD1	TRBJ1-2	once	TGTGCCAGCAGCCCGACAGGGATCTATGGCTACACCTTC	CASSPTGIYGYTF
TRBV7-7	-	TRBJ2-5	-	TGTGCCAGCAGCTTACTCATTCAAGAGACCCAGTACTTC	CASSLLIQETQYF
TRBV27	TRBD2	TRBJ2-1	few	TGTGCCACTTCGGGGGGGTTTTACAATGAGCAGTTCTTC	CATSGGFYNEQFF
TRBV18	TRBD2	TRBJ2-5	-	TGTGCCAGCTCACTGGGACGGGGACTAGCGGGCTTTCAAGAGACCCAGTACTTC	CASSLGRGLAGFQETQYF
TRBV5-4	-	TRBJ2-1	few	TGTGCCAGCAGCCATTCGGGGAGAGGGGATAATGAGCAGTTCTTC	CASSHSGRGDNEQFF
TRBV4-3	TRBD1	TRBJ2-1	-	TGCGCCAGCAGCCAAGACGGACAGGCAGGGTCCTACAATGAGCAGTTCTTC	CASSQDGQAGSYNEQFF
TRBV5-4	-	TRBJ2-2	-	TGTGCCAGCAGCGGAACGCGGGGCCCCCAGGGCGGGGAGCTGTTTTTT	CASSGTRGPQGGELFF
TRBV6-2/TRBV6-3	-	TRBJ2-4	-	TGTGCCAGCAGTTACTCGAGCCTCCTTCTAGCCAAAAACATTCAGTACTTC	CASSYSSLLLAKNIQYF
TRBV5-1	-	TRBJ1-1	many	TGCGCCAGCAGCTTGAGGGGACACCAGAACACTGAAGCTTTCTTT	CASSLRGHQNTEAFF
TRBV18	TRBD2	TRBJ2-1	few	TGTGCCAGCTCACGGGGCCTCCTAGCGGGAGAATACAATGAGCAGTTCTTC	CASSRGLLAGEYNEQFF
TRBV20-1	TRBD2	TRBJ2-3	few	TGCAGTGCAAAGACCGGGACTAGCGGGAGCACAGATACGCAGTATTTT	CSAKTGTSGSTDTQYF
TRBV12-3/TRBV12-4	-	TRBJ2-3	few	TGTGCCAGCAGCTTGACGACAGAGAGGGGTACGCAGTATTTT	CASSLTTERGTQYF
TRBV7-9	TRBD2	TRBJ2-5	-	TGTGCCAGCAGCTTAATAAGCGGGAGATCTCAAGAGACCCAGTACTTC	CASSLISGRSQETQYF
TRBV20-1	TRBD2	TRBJ2-7	-	TGCAGTGCTCACGGGACTAGCGGCTACGAGCAGTACTTC	CSAHGTSGYEQYF
TRBV5-4	TRBD2	TRBJ2-1	-	TGTGCCAGCAGCATTGGCGGACTAGCGGGAGTTTACAATGAGCAGTTCTTC	CASSIGGLAGVYNEQFF
TRBV20-1	-	TRBJ2-3	few	TGCAGTGCTAGAGATGGCTCAGCGACCCAGCACGACACAGATACGCAGTATTTT	CSARDGSATQHDTDTQYF
TRBV5-5	-	TRBJ2-1	-	TGTGCCAGCAGCTTGGAGGTCGGGCCGCCTGAGATGGTAGAGCAGTTCTTC	CASSLEVGPPEMVEQFF
TRBV29-1	-	TRBJ2-5	-	TGCAGCGTTGAAGCCGGGACGATCCAAGAGACCCAGTACTTC	CSVEAGTIQETQYF